This T cell receptor beta chain was identified in a study of cytomegalovirus exposure and HLA in healthy donors. It was with 60 Vbeta and 13 Jbeta primers that the PCR ran. TCRdb's table, derived via immunoSEQ multiplex PCR, lists solely in-frame clones and lacks some. The table records fewer than 60,000 clones, about 80% of them present only once. The CDR3 runs 18 residues. Trimming pared 0 bases from V and 2 bases from J, leaving 14 bases between. From germline, CDR1 is LGHNA and CDR2 YSLEER. Sequenced input: PBMCs. This receptor was obtained from a man aged 50-60 years in good health and CMV-seronegative. The chain carries TRBV4-3 and TRBJ2-6; possibly TRBD1 for D (6 bases). CDR3 sequence reads: CASSQDVGHLAGANVLTF. CDR3 nucleotide sequence: TGCGCCAGCAGCCAAGATGTGGGACACTTAGCTGGGGCCAACGTCCTGACTTTC.